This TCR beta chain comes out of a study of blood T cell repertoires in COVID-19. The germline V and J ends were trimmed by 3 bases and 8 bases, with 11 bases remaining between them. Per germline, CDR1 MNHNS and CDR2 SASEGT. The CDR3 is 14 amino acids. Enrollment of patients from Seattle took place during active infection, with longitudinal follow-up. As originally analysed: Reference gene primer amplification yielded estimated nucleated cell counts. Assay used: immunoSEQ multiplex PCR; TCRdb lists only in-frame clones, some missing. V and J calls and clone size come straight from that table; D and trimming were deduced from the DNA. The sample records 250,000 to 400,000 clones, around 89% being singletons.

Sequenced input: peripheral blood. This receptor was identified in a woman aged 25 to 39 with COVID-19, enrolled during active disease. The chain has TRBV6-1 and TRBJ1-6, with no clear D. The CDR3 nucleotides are TGTGCCAGCAGTGAGAACGGGGTAGATTCACCCCTCCACTTT. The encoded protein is CASSENGVDSPLHF.